A selection of T cell receptor beta chains follows, all from one sample in a study of shared clonotypes between healthy human individuals. This table comes from immunoSEQ multiplex PCR, and its TCRdb copy is limited to in-frame clones, with some not included. This sample has about 1 million clones, with about 70% found just once. Sequenced input: memory CD4+ T cells sorted from blood. These TCRs come from a man aged 18 to 29 in good health. The CDR3 runs from the conserved cysteine through the conserved F or W. The D gene is left open where the match is weak.

TRBJ2-1	18	TRBD2	TRBV10-1	TGCGCCAGCAGTGAGTCGAGATCACTAGCGGGAGGGCGCAATGAGCAGTTCTTC	CASSESRSLAGGRNEQFF
TRBJ2-3	17	TRBD2	TRBV2	TGTGCCAGCAGTGAATCGGGGGGACTAGCGGGCCCGAGTACGCAGTATTTT	CASSESGGLAGPSTQYF
TRBJ1-1	11	.	TRBV29-1	TGCAGCGTTGATACGGCCACTGAAGCTTTCTTT	CSVDTATEAFF
TRBJ1-2	13	.	TRBV28	TGTGCCAGCACTAACAGGGTTACCTATGGCTACACCTTC	CASTNRVTYGYTF
TRBJ1-3	18	.	TRBV2	TGTGCCAGCAGTGAACTAGTTCGGTCCATAGACTCTGGAAACACCATATATTTT	CASSELVRSIDSGNTIYF
TRBJ1-5	15	TRBD1	TRBV15	TGTGCCACCAGCAGTACAGGGGGAGGGCGGCAGCCCCAGCATTTT	CATSSTGGGRQPQHF
TRBJ1-3	14	.	TRBV5-1	TGCGCCAGCAGCTTCGACGGCTCTGGAAACACCATATATTTT	CASSFDGSGNTIYF
TRBJ1-6	15	.	TRBV10-1	TGCGCCAGCAGTGAACGGGGGCCCCAATTCATGTCCCTCCACTTT	CASSERGPQFMSLHF
TRBJ2-1	15	.	TRBV4-3	TGCGCCAGCAGCCCCGTCGGGGCTTCCTACAATGAGCAGTTCTTC	CASSPVGASYNEQFF
TRBJ1-4	16	.	TRBV27	TGTGCCAGCAGTTTGCAACCCAGGGGTGCCAATGAAAAACTGTTTTTT	CASSLQPRGANEKLFF
TRBJ2-1	13	.	TRBV2	TGTGCCAGCCGGCCTGACTCCTACAATGAGCAGTTCTTC	CASRPDSYNEQFF
TRBJ2-3	15	.	TRBV7-2	TGTGCCAGCAGCTTCACCGGGGCCTTCTCAGATACGCAGTATTTT	CASSFTGAFSDTQYF